The 8 T cell receptor beta chains below come from one sample, sequenced in a study of OX40 agonist ivuxolimab in advanced cancers. Only in-frame clones appear in the TCRdb table, and some are missing; sequencing was by immunoSEQ multiplex PCR. The data contain 77,000 or so clones, about 84% of them singletons. The specimen comprised CD4+ or CD8+ T cells sorted from blood, sampled in a trial of the OX40 agonist ivuxolimab. All receptors derive from an adult with an advanced solid tumor such as melanoma, head and neck, liver or kidney cancer.

The rearrangement joins TRBV5-1 to TRBJ1-2; no reliable D call. V lost 4 bases to trimming and J lost 3 bases, with 13 bases between them. The CDR3 has 14 residues. Germline V gene data show CDR1 as SGHRS and CDR2 as YFSETQ. CDR3 coding DNA: TGCGCCAGCAGCCTGGGCTACGGCGACTATGGCTACACCTTC. Translated: CASSLGYGDYGYTF.

This rearrangement joins TRBV11-2 to TRBJ1-1; D is unclear. Germline CDR1 SGHAT, CDR2 FQNNGV. The V gene lost 8 bases and the J gene lost 1 base, with 11 bases spanning the gap. The length of the CDR3 is 13 residues. CDR3 DNA sequence: TGTGCCAGCTCCCAAACAAGGAACACTGAAGCTTTCTTT. Translation: CASSQTRNTEAFF.

V is TRBV6-5 and J is TRBJ2-2; D call uncertain. This CDR3 is built from 15 residues. The germline gives CDR1 MNHEY, CDR2 SVGAGI. Trimming stripped 0 bases from V and 1 base from J, with 6 bases between. The CDR3 nucleotides read TGTGCCAGCAGTTACTCGTGGGGGAACACCGGGGAGCTGTTTTTT. Translation: CASSYSWGNTGELFF.

The genes are TRBV4-2 and TRBJ1-5, with TRBD1 as a possible D gene (6 bases). Germline CDR1 reads LGHNA; CDR2 reads YNFKEQ. The V end lost 0 bases, the J end lost 4 bases, and 13 bases lay between the germline ends. CDR3 length: 16 amino acids. The CDR3 loop reads CASSQEGAGKNQPQHF. The CDR3 nucleotides read TGTGCCAGCAGCCAAGAGGGGGCGGGGAAGAATCAGCCCCAGCATTTT.

The chain carries TRBV13 and TRBJ2-3; 7 nucleotides align to TRBD2. The germline CDR1 and CDR2 sequences are PRHDT and FYEKMQ (reference sequence). The trim removed 4 bases at V and 0 bases at J, leaving 4 bases unmatched. This CDR3 region has 15 residues. The CDR3 nucleotides are TGTGCCAGCAGCTCCCGGGGGGATAGCACAGATACGCAGTATTTT. This sequence encodes CASSSRGDSTDTQYF. Together with reference TRBV13 and TRBJ2-3, the CDR3 gives the full variable domain: AAGVIQSPRHLIKEKRETATLKCYPIPRHDTVYWYQQGPGQDPQFLISFYEKMQSDKGSIPDRFSAQQFSDYHSELNMSSLELGDSALYFCASSSRGDSTDTQYFGPGTRLTVL.

This chain uses TRBV18 with TRBJ2-7; no firm D call. The V end lost 0 bases, the J end lost 0 bases, and 6 bases lay between the germline ends. Germline CDR1 reads KGHSH; CDR2 reads LQKENI. The CDR3 totals 14 residues. The CDR3 sequence: CASSPPLFSYEQYF. The CDR3 DNA reads TGTGCCAGCTCACCACCCTTATTCTCCTACGAGCAGTACTTC. Full variable domain (rest looked up from reference TRBV18 and TRBJ2-7): NAGVMQNPRHLVRRRGQEARLRCSPMKGHSHVYWYRQLPEEGLKFMVYLQKENIIDESGMPKERFSAEFPKEGPSILRIQQVVRGDSAAYFCASSPPLFSYEQYFGPGTRLTVT.

This CDR3 is CASSPQGAGQETQYF. The CDR3 nucleotides are TGTGCCAGCAGCCCCCAGGGCGCGGGCCAAGAGACCCAGTACTTC. The chain couples TRBV11-2 to TRBJ2-5; D possibly uses TRBD1 or TRBD2 (5 bases each). Trimming pared 5 bases from V and 1 base from J, leaving 14 bases between. The CDR3 has 15 residues. From germline, CDR1 is SGHAT and CDR2 FQNNGV.

The rearrangement joins TRBV7-8 to TRBJ1-6; 10 nucleotides match TRBD1. This CDR3 has 14 residues. Germline-derived CDR1 and CDR2 are SGHVS and FQNEAQ. J gave up 8 bases and V 5 bases, and 3 bases lay outside the gene matches. The CDR3 nucleotides read TGTGCCAGCAGCACCGGGACAGGGGATTCACCCCTCCACTTT. It yields the protein CASSTGTGDSPLHF.